The clone carrying this TCR beta chain was counted only a few times. Its antigen is not known. This specimen comes from a study of beta chain features in type 1 diabetes. TCRB transcripts that were expressed got sequenced, as all of the isolated RNA had been reverse transcribed. Roughly 3.6 million reads was the average for naive, central memory and regulatory T cell samples. Method: immunoSEQ multiplex PCR; TCRdb's copy keeps in-frame clones and lacks some. The profile shows over 40,000 clones, over 50% of them singletons. Overall study results and limits: It was among patients, rather than healthy donors, that naive, central memory and Treg TCRB repertoires appeared more similar. PCR may have favored shorter templates equally in patients and controls. In every one of the four CD4+ subsets, TCRB CDR3s were moderately but significantly shorter in Type 1 diabetes patients.

Sequencing was performed on Tregs from blood. The receptor comes from a man aged 25 to 40 with type 1 diabetes. Some clones in this sample may be carry-over from other donors' samples.

For the CDR3, the DNA is TGTGCCAGCAGCTTGCGAGGACAGAACACTGAAGCTTTCTTT. Translation gives CASSLRGQNTEAFF. V gene TRBV5-5 combines with J gene TRBJ1-1; tentative D call: TRBD1 (5 bases). This CDR3 spans 14 amino acids. CDR1 SGHKS and CDR2 YYEKEE come from the germline V gene (reference sequence). With 1 base removed from V and 1 base from J, the gap between germline ends came to 8 bases. Full variable domain (outside the CDR3, taken from reference TRBV5-5 and TRBJ1-1): DAGVTQSPTHLIKTRGQQVTLRCSPISGHKSVSWYQQVLGQGPQFIFQYYEKEERGRGNFPDRFSARQFPNYSSELNVNALLLGDSALYLCASSLRGQNTEAFFGQGTRLTVV.